In its sample, the clone carrying this T cell receptor (beta chain) was seen once. Its target is not known. The protocol was immunoSEQ multiplex PCR, while the TCRdb copy is restricted to in-frame clones and leaves out a portion. Here the sample spans more than 2 million clones, just under 95% being singletons. Looked up from germline, CDR1 is MGHRA and CDR2 is YSYEKL. This CDR3 contains 15 residues. V lost 3 bases and J lost 3, with 14 bases in between. These data are taken from a study of shared clonotypes between healthy human individuals. Looking at the study overall: Per donor, CD8 memory used one plate, CD8 naive used two, CD4 memory used three and CD4 naive used three. Notes on the study in general: Investigators expected sequencing depth to affect clonotype sharing among donors.

The naive CD8 population came from CD45RO-negative cells selected for CCR7, without terminally differentiated effector memory CD45RA+ cells. Donors, without exception, were Caucasian adults residing in Nashville, Tennessee. Sample: naive CD8+ T cells sorted from blood. The sequence was collected from a man aged 18 to 30 in good health. The chain joins TRBV4-1 to TRBJ1-2, with no clear D. The CDR3 nucleotides read TGCGCCAGCAGCCAGACTACGAGTTGGGACTATGGCTACACCTTC. It codes for CASSQTTSWDYGYTF.